These 15 T cell receptor beta chains came from one sample sequenced in a study of T cell clones after liver transplantation. Data came from immunoSEQ multiplex PCR; TCRdb stores just in-frame clones and leaves some out. The table records under 20,000 clones, 88% of them present only once. This material consisted of CD8+ T cells from blood, taken before liver transplant. These receptor sequences come from a human donor who received a liver transplant.

This sequence joins TRBV19 and TRBJ2-7, with a weak D call TRBD1 (5 bases). The CDR3 extends over 14 amino acids. Germline CDR1 is LNHDA and CDR2 is SQIVND (reference sequence). Trimming took 1 base from V and 3 from J, leaving 10 bases between them. This CDR3 is CASSIGGAGYEQYF. CDR3 nucleotide sequence: TGTGCCAGTAGTATAGGGGGCGCCGGCTACGAGCAGTACTTC.

About this clone itself: The junction differs from germline at one of its ends, possibly a read error. The V gene is TRBV5-3, the J gene TRBJ2-7; 8 bases fit TRBD2. TRBV5-3 is noted as an ORF with a role that remains uncertain. There are 13 residues in the CDR3. The DNA for the CDR3 is TGTGCCAGCAGCTTGGGAGGAAAACTAGCGGTTCACTTC. Amino acid sequence: CASSLGGKLAVHF.

V usage is TRBV27 and J usage is TRBJ2-5, with 7 bases that match TRBD2. The germline V gene has CDR1 MNHEY and CDR2 SMNVEV (reference sequence). Germline trimming cut 3 bases from V and 1 base from J; bases unmatched to any gene: 2. The CDR3 is 14 amino acids. The chain's CDR3 is CASSFWGGQETQYF. The CDR3 nucleotides read TGTGCCAGCAGTTTTTGGGGGGGCCAAGAGACCCAGTACTTC.

This sequence joins TRBV13 and TRBJ1-5; D uncertain. V was shortened by 0 bases and J by 4 bases, with 4 bases between the two germline ends. CDR1 and CDR2 (germline): PRHDT, FYEKMQ (reference sequence). The CDR3 is made up of 13 amino acids. The CDR3 reads CASSLGPNQPQHF. CDR3 bases: TGTGCCAGCAGCTTAGGACCAAATCAGCCCCAGCATTTT.

The V gene is TRBV7-8, the J gene TRBJ2-1, with no clear D. This CDR3 has 16 amino acids. The V gene's germline CDR1 is SGHVS and CDR2 FQNEAQ. V dropped 2 bases and J dropped 0 bases, with 11 bases sitting between them. This CDR3 reads CASSLSGPLSYNEQFF. CDR3 nucleotide sequence: TGTGCCAGCAGCTTAAGTGGGCCCCTCTCCTACAATGAGCAGTTCTTC.

The sample holds a few counts of this clone. J is TRBJ1-1 and V is TRBV28, with D tentatively TRBD1 (6 bases). V was trimmed by 2 bases and J by 4 bases, leaving 14 bases between them. Germline values: CDR1 MDHEN, CDR2 SYDVKM. The CDR3 has 15 amino acids. The CDR3 coding sequence is TGTGCCAGCAGTTTAGTCGGGGGCAAGGCCACTGAAGCTTTCTTT. It is translated as CASSLVGGKATEAFF.

The genes are TRBV19 and TRBJ1-1, with 7 bases that match TRBD1. This CDR3 region has 13 residues. V dropped 5 bases and J dropped 4; count of bases not matched to a gene: 4. The germline CDR1 and CDR2 sequences are LNHDA and SQIVND (reference sequence). CDR3 residues: CASSPQGSTEAFF. The CDR3 DNA reads TGTGCCAGTAGTCCACAGGGGAGCACTGAAGCTTTCTTT.

This clone was detected only once. The rearrangement joins TRBV6-6 to TRBJ1-1; D is unresolved. Trimming left V 0 bases short and J 0 bases short, with 8 bases between. The CDR3 is 15 amino acids. Germline CDR1 is MNHNY and CDR2 is SVGAGI (reference sequence). The CDR3 sequence: CASSYSTALNTEAFF. The CDR3 DNA reads TGTGCCAGCAGTTACTCGACGGCCCTGAACACTGAAGCTTTCTTT.

J is TRBJ2-7 and V is TRBV2; 8 bases map to TRBD1. Germline V gene sequence: CDR1 SNHLY, CDR2 FYNNEI. Germline trimming cut 1 base from V and 3 bases from J; bases unmatched to any gene: 2. The CDR3 contains 14 residues. DNA for the CDR3: TGTGCCAGCAGTGAAGGGACAGGGCTCTACGAGCAGTACTTC. Protein sequence: CASSEGTGLYEQYF. Full variable domain (outside the CDR3, taken from reference TRBV2 and TRBJ2-7): EPEVTQTPSHQVTQMGQEVILRCVPISNHLYFYWYRQILGQKVEFLVSFYNNEISEKSEIFDDQFSVERPDGSNFTLKIRSTKLEDSAMYFCASSEGTGLYEQYFGPGTRLTVT.

The rearrangement links TRBV5-4 to TRBJ1-2, with 7 bases lining up with TRBD1. The ends lost 4 bases at V and 7 bases at J; junction bases unmatched: 7. The CDR3 sequence is 13 residues long. Germline V gives CDR1 SGHNT, CDR2 YYREEE (reference sequence). This CDR3 is CASSPETGAGYTF. The DNA for the CDR3 is TGTGCCAGCAGCCCGGAAACAGGGGCTGGCTACACCTTC. Variable domain in full (rest from reference TRBV5-4 and TRBJ1-2): ETGVTQSPTHLIKTRGQQVTLRCSSQSGHNTVSWYQQALGQGPQFIFQYYREEENGRGNFPPRFSGLQFPNYSSELNVNALELDDSALYLCASSPETGAGYTFGSGTRLTVV.

This sequence joins TRBV28 and TRBJ1-2; possibly TRBD1 for D (6 bases). Trimming stripped 7 bases from V and 6 bases from J, with 21 bases between. The CDR3 has 15 residues. Germline V gene lookup returns CDR1 MDHEN and CDR2 SYDVKM. The CDR3 nucleotides are TGTGCCAGCATCCCAAGGGGGGGGAAGGACGATGGCTACACCTTC. Protein: CASIPRGGKDDGYTF.

The chain is built from TRBV6-6 and TRBJ1-1; D unresolved. CDR1 MNHNY and CDR2 SVGAGI come from the germline V gene (reference sequence). The CDR3 contains 11 residues. Trimming pared 7 bases from V and 5 bases from J, leaving 8 bases between. CDR3 region: CASTHGTEAFF. Written as DNA, the CDR3 is TGTGCCAGCACCCACGGGACTGAAGCTTTCTTT.

CDR3 sequence: CASSLGRLAQETQYF. In DNA form, the CDR3 reads TGTGCCAGCAGCTTGGGGCGGCTAGCTCAAGAGACCCAGTACTTC. The chain carries TRBV5-6 and TRBJ2-5, with D possibly TRBD2 on 5 matching bases. The V end lost 0 bases, the J end lost 2 bases, and 11 bases lay between the germline ends. CDR1 is SGHDT, CDR2 YYEEEE, per germline. This CDR3 region has 15 residues. Supplemented by reference TRBV5-6 and TRBJ2-5, the full variable domain reads DAGVTQSPTHLIKTRGQQVTLRCSPKSGHDTVSWYQQALGQGPQFIFQYYEEEERQRGNFPDRFSGHQFPNYSSELNVNALLLGDSALYLCASSLGRLAQETQYFGPGTRLLVL.

This clone was observed a single time. This chain connects TRBV4-1 to TRBJ2-5, with 10 bases aligning to TRBD2. Germline CDR1 MGHRA, CDR2 YSYEKL. The V gene end was trimmed by 4 bases and the J gene end by 5 bases; junction bases not matched to a gene: 4. CDR3 size: 14 residues. In DNA form, the CDR3 reads TGCGCCAGCAGCCCAACTAGCGGGACGGAGACCCAGTACTTC. It yields the protein CASSPTSGTETQYF.

The chain couples TRBV27 to TRBJ2-2, with no clear D. The CDR3 spans 14 residues. V was clipped by 7 bases and J by 0 bases, with 9 bases between them. The V gene's germline CDR1 is MNHEY and CDR2 SMNVEV (reference sequence). The CDR3 DNA is TGTGCCAGCACGGGCTTACCGAACACCGGGGAGCTGTTTTTT. Translating it yields CASTGLPNTGELFF.